The rows below give T cell receptor beta chains drawn from one sample of a study of patients and donors after allogeneic stem cell transplantation. MiXCR, applied by TCRdb to the RT-PCR reads, yields one record per CDR3 protein. The data show approximately 99,000 distinct CDR3 sequences, around 35% seen once. The specimen was blood, either unsorted or a sorted T cell fraction (not recorded which). The receptor set was obtained from a human donor who was either an allogeneic HSCT recipient or a stem cell or donor lymphocyte infusion donor (not recorded which). It is not recorded whose cells these are; they may come from a transplant donor. Each CDR3 is given with its conserved first and last residue. Fields, in order: CDR3 length, V gene, J gene, clone size, D gene, CDR3 protein, CDR3 DNA. A D gene is named only where the DNA matches it firmly. The size field is filled for only some rows; it gives once, few, many or a size class.

13	TRBV7-9	TRBJ1-2	-	TRBD1	CASVRDSPYGYTF	TGTGCCAGCGTCAGGGACAGTCCCTATGGCTACACCTTC
11	TRBV20-1	TRBJ2-3	-	-	CSASSKDTQYF	TGCAGTGCTAGCTCAAAAGATACGCAGTATTTT
14	TRBV6-2/TRBV6-3	TRBJ2-7	-	-	CASSYSGGSYEQYF	TGTGCCAGCAGTTACTCGGGCGGATCCTACGAGCAGTACTTC
15	TRBV3-1	TRBJ2-7	once	-	CASSLYGQVSYEQYF	TGTGCCAGCAGCCTGTACGGGCAGGTATCCTACGAGCAGTACTTC
14	TRBV7-9	TRBJ2-2	-	-	CASLLVQGNGELFF	TGTGCCAGCCTCCTCGTTCAGGGGAACGGGGAGCTGTTTTTT
14	TRBV20-1	TRBJ2-1	-	-	CSARGPRARNEQFF	TGCAGTGCTAGAGGGCCGCGTGCCCGTAATGAGCAGTTCTTC
15	TRBV7-2	TRBJ1-2	-	-	CASSLGRGALDVYTF	TGTGCCAGCAGCTTGGGCCGAGGGGCGTTGGACGTCTACACCTTC
16	TRBV12-3/TRBV12-4	TRBJ2-3	-	-	CASSITGTPSTDTQYF	TGTGCCAGCAGTATCACAGGTACCCCTAGCACAGATACGCAGTATTTT
12	TRBV7-8	TRBJ2-3	once	-	CASSFLGDTQYF	TGTGCCAGCAGCTTTCTCGGGGATACGCAGTATTTT
13	TRBV20-1	TRBJ1-4	many	-	CSARSTVEEKLFF	TGCAGTGCTAGATCGACCGTGGAGGAAAAACTGTTTTTT
11	TRBV5-1	TRBJ1-1	-	-	CASSFNSKAFF	TGCGCCAGCAGCTTTAACTCCAAAGCTTTCTTT
13	TRBV9	TRBJ1-1	-	TRBD1	CASSAGQLAEAFF	TGTGCCAGCAGCGCGGGACAGCTAGCTGAAGCTTTCTTT
14	TRBV2	TRBJ2-3	-	TRBD1	CASSALTGADTQYF	TGTGCCAGCAGTGCCCTGACAGGGGCAGATACGCAGTATTTT
16	TRBV6-1	TRBJ1-1	few	-	CASSKKALPGDAEAFF	TGTGCCAGCAGTAAAAAGGCCCTCCCAGGTGATGCTGAAGCTTTCTTT
14	TRBV6-2/TRBV6-3	TRBJ2-1	-	-	CASSYSSASNEQFF	TGTGCCAGCAGTTACTCGTCAGCGTCCAATGAGCAGTTCTTC
16	TRBV7-8	TRBJ2-1	few	-	CASSLGWRSSYNEQFF	TGTGCCAGCAGCTTAGGTTGGAGGAGCTCCTACAATGAGCAGTTCTTC